This T cell receptor beta chain was obtained from a study of shared clonotypes between healthy human individuals. The length of the CDR3 is 15 residues. Germline CDR1 ENHRY, CDR2 SYGVKD. Unmatched junction bases numbered 8, after V lost 3 bases and J lost 7 bases. Using immunoSEQ multiplex PCR, the repertoire was profiled, and TCRdb retains in-frame clones only, with some absent. There are fewer than 550,000 clones in the sample; about 75% occur only once, and under 15% lies in the top ten. The receptor comes from a woman aged 40 to 55 in good health. Some clones in this sample may be carry-over from other donors' samples. The chain employs TRBV10-3 and TRBJ1-2; 10 bases align to TRBD1. Sequenced sample: PBMCs. The chain's CDR3 is CAISDSPDRGFGYTF. CDR3 coding DNA: TGTGCCATCAGTGACTCCCCGGACAGGGGGTTTGGCTACACCTTC.